The clone carrying this TCR beta chain was detected once. Its target is not known. The length of the CDR3 is 15 residues. V dropped 6 bases and J dropped 0; count of bases not matched to a gene: 6. Germline lookup yields CDR1 MDHEN and CDR2 SYDVKM. This sample stems from a study of cytomegalovirus exposure and HLA in healthy donors. The study's findings and limits: The availability of immune exposure information extended only to CMV serostatus. As was reported, the classifier diagnosed cytomegalovirus status with high specificity and sensitivity. What a later analysis showed was that several of the most significant clusters appeared linked to common viral pathogens.

In the PCR, 60 Vbeta and 13 Jbeta primers were used. Measured with immunoSEQ multiplex PCR; TCRdb has only the in-frame clones, and not every one. This sample has under 150,000 clones, with around 80% found just once. The V call is TRBV28, the J call TRBJ1-2, with 8 bases fitting TRBD1. This TCR was sampled from a woman aged 40-49 years in good health and CMV-seronegative. Sample: PBMCs. Here the CDR3 DNA reads TGTGCCAGCAGATCGGGACAGGCGGCTAACTATGGCTACACCTTC. Protein: CASRSGQAANYGYTF.